This T cell receptor beta chain appears in the sequencing data of a study of OX40 agonist ivuxolimab in advanced cancers. Broader study findings: Some patients without response likewise showed low normalized clonal expansion.

Exclusion of a patient followed from autoimmune disease history or systemic immunosuppression. Collection of blood occurred at baseline, at cycle 4 day 1, and at cycle 7 day 1. A note on this clone: The antigen is unknown.

The CDR3 is 15 amino acids. Germline lookup yields CDR1 SEHNR and CDR2 FQNEAQ (reference sequence). V dropped 2 bases and J dropped 7; count of bases not matched to a gene: 7. Sequencing was performed with immunoSEQ multiplex PCR; in TCRdb, only in-frame clones are kept and a portion is missing. The profile shows over 150,000 clones, 85% to 95% of them singletons. This sequence joins TRBV7-9 and TRBJ1-2; 10 positions match TRBD1. The sequence derives from an adult with an advanced solid tumor such as melanoma, head and neck, liver or kidney cancer. Source: CD4+ or CD8+ T cells sorted from blood, taken in a trial of the OX40 agonist ivuxolimab. CDR3 nucleotides: TGTGCCAGCAGCTTATTGACGACAGGGGGCGGTGGCTACACCTTC. This codes for CASSLLTTGGGGYTF.